These 16 T cell receptor beta chains were all obtained from the same sample, sequenced in a study of T cell responses to AZD1222 COVID-19 vaccine. Some clones are missing from TCRdb's copy, which holds only in-frame ones; the method was immunoSEQ multiplex PCR. The data contain tens of thousands of clones, about 93% of them singletons. This specimen consisted of peripheral blood, obtained 28 days after the second AZD1222 dose. The receptor source for this set is an adult who received the AZD1222 COVID-19 vaccine.

The chain carries TRBV24-1 and TRBJ1-1, with TRBD1 identical over 8 bases. Germline V gives CDR1 KGHDR, CDR2 SFDVKD. Trimming at V came to 2 bases and at J to 1 base, leaving 2 bases not matched to a gene. The CDR3 is 15 residues long. Here the CDR3 reads CATSDSGTGNTEAFF. The CDR3 nucleotides are TGTGCCACCAGTGATTCCGGGACAGGGAACACTGAAGCTTTCTTT.

This clone is a singleton in its sample. This rearrangement joins TRBV9 to TRBJ2-7; D call uncertain. This CDR3 has 14 residues. The V gene's germline CDR1 is SGDLS and CDR2 YYNGEE. V dropped 0 bases and J dropped 2 bases, with 9 bases sitting between them. CDR3: CASSVGYAAYEQYF. CDR3 DNA: TGTGCCAGCAGCGTAGGATATGCCGCCTACGAGCAGTACTTC.

Only a few counts were recorded for this clone. V is TRBV30 and J is TRBJ1-2; 9 bases fit TRBD1. Germline values: CDR1 GTSNPN, CDR2 SVGIG (reference sequence). V lost 5 bases and J lost 8; bases outside the gene matches: 12. This CDR3 comprises 14 residues. CDR3 in DNA: TGTGCCTGGGGTATCGCCGGGACAGGGAGCGGCTACACCTTC. Protein product: CAWGIAGTGSGYTF.

The DNA of the CDR3 is TGTGCCAGCAGGCGGACAGGCGAAAGCTTATATGGCTACACCTTC. The encoded protein is CASRRTGESLYGYTF. The chain carries TRBV28 and TRBJ1-2, with TRBD1 matching 7 bases. V shed 6 bases and J 5 bases; nucleotides not matched to a gene: 12. CDR1 is MDHEN, CDR2 SYDVKM, per germline. The CDR3 is made up of 15 amino acids.

The rearrangement joins TRBV10-3 to TRBJ2-2; D possibly matches TRBD1 or TRBD2 (5 bases each). Germline CDR1 ENHRY, CDR2 SYGVKD. This CDR3 comprises 15 residues. Trimming shortened V by 11 bases and J by 0 bases, and 16 bases separated the two germline ends. Written as DNA, the CDR3 is TGTGCCTCCCTTCGAGGGACCGCGAACACCGGGGAGCTGTTTTTT. It translates to CASLRGTANTGELFF.

The rearrangement uses TRBV6-5 and TRBJ1-2, with D unclear. The CDR3 sequence is 13 residues long. Germline V gene data show CDR1 as MNHEY and CDR2 as SVGAGI. The V and J ends lost 8 bases and 8 bases respectively, with 18 bases between them. The CDR3 reads CASHGRTTEGYTF. CDR3 sequence (DNA): TGTGCCAGCCATGGCAGGACTACGGAGGGCTACACCTTC.

The chain recombines TRBV30 with TRBJ1-1; D unresolved. Trimming removed 4 bases at V and 0 bases at J, with 12 bases between. Germline V gene lookup returns CDR1 GTSNPN and CDR2 SVGIG (reference sequence). The CDR3 length is 14 residues. DNA for the CDR3: TGTGCCTGGAATGACGGAATAATGAACACTGAAGCTTTCTTT. It is translated as CAWNDGIMNTEAFF. The variable domain in full, with the rest retrieved from reference TRBV30 and TRBJ1-1, is SQTIHQWPATLVQPVGSPLSLECTVEGTSNPNLYWYRQAAGRGLQLLFYSVGIGQISSEVPQNLSASRPQDRQFILSSKKLLLSDSGFYLCAWNDGIMNTEAFFGQGTRLTVV.

The chain has TRBV5-6 and TRBJ2-7; no reliable D call. Germline CDR1 is SGHDT and CDR2 is YYEEEE. The CDR3 is made up of 16 amino acids. Trimming took off 2 bases at V and 0 bases at J, with 15 bases between the two ends. The DNA for the CDR3 is TGTGCCAGCAGCTTAATTTTCCGGCCCCTCTCCTACGAGCAGTACTTC. It encodes CASSLIFRPLSYEQYF.

This clone was seen once. The rearrangement links TRBV12-5 to TRBJ1-6; the match to TRBD1 covers 8 bases. J was trimmed by 6 bases and V by 6 bases; bases with no gene match: 4. Germline CDR1 reads LGHNT; CDR2 reads FRNRAP. The CDR3 spans 14 residues. The CDR3 reads CASGKGQANSPLHF. CDR3 bases: TGTGCTAGTGGCAAGGGACAGGCTAATTCACCCCTCCACTTT.

The chain couples TRBV27 to TRBJ2-7; D not certain. CDR1 is MNHEY, CDR2 SMNVEV, per germline (reference sequence). CDR3 length: 14 residues. Trimming took 6 bases from V and 3 from J, leaving 15 bases between them. The DNA for the CDR3 is TGTGCCAGCAGAAAGACTGGAGTTATCTACGAGCAGTACTTC. Translated: CASRKTGVIYEQYF.

The chain has TRBV27 and TRBJ2-1, with 7 positions matching TRBD2. The CDR3 is made up of 15 amino acids. V dropped 6 bases and J dropped 0; count of bases not matched to a gene: 5. From germline, CDR1 is MNHEY and CDR2 SMNVEV (reference sequence). CDR3 sequence: CASRPGLTSYNEQFF. The CDR3 DNA follows: TGTGCCAGCAGGCCGGGACTAACCTCCTACAATGAGCAGTTCTTC.

V usage is TRBV7-6 and J usage is TRBJ1-1; D is possibly TRBD1 (6 bases). CDR1 SGHVS and CDR2 FNYEAQ come from the germline V gene. CDR3 length equals 16 residues. V was pared by 4 bases and J by 1 base, with 16 bases between. In DNA, the CDR3 is TGTGCCAGCAGCTCCCTAGTGGGGGGGCCGAACACTGAAGCTTTCTTT. Protein: CASSSLVGGPNTEAFF. Together with reference TRBV7-6 and TRBJ1-1, the CDR3 gives the full variable domain: GAGVSQSPRYKVTKRGQDVALRCDPISGHVSLYWYRQALGQGPEFLTYFNYEAQQDKSGLPNDRFSAERPEGSISTLTIQRTEQRDSAMYRCASSSLVGGPNTEAFFGQGTRLTVV.

This rearrangement joins TRBV7-3 to TRBJ2-3; 13 nucleotides match TRBD2. The CDR3 contains 19 residues. The V and J ends lost 4 bases and 0 bases, in that order; junction bases with no gene match: 10. Germline-derived CDR1 and CDR2 are SGHTA and FQGTGA. This chain's CDR3 is CASSSIPGLAGASTDTQYF. CDR3 nucleotide sequence: TGTGCCAGCAGCTCAATCCCTGGACTAGCGGGGGCGAGCACAGATACGCAGTATTTT.

The V gene is TRBV5-1, the J gene TRBJ1-2; 7 positions match TRBD1. This CDR3 spans 15 amino acids. With V trimmed by 1 base and J by 6 bases, 9 bases remained unmatched. Germline V gene sequence: CDR1 SGHRS, CDR2 YFSETQ. The CDR3 loop reads CASSLTRGGFDGYTF. CDR3 DNA sequence: TGCGCCAGCAGCTTGACCAGGGGGGGTTTCGATGGCTACACCTTC.

This chain connects TRBV9 to TRBJ2-1, with TRBD1 matching 7 bases. The germline CDR1 and CDR2 sequences are SGDLS and YYNGEE. Trimming took 1 base from V and 7 from J; bases not matched to a gene: 11. The CDR3 length is 16 residues. The DNA of the CDR3 is TGTGCCAGCAGCGTAAGACCGGGACAGAACGCTAATGAGCAGTTCTTC. Translation gives CASSVRPGQNANEQFF. The complete variable domain, with remaining parts taken from reference TRBV9 and TRBJ2-1, reads DSGVTQTPKHLITATGQRVTLRCSPRSGDLSVYWYQQSLDQGLQFLIQYYNGEERAKGNILERFSAQQFPDLHSELNLSSLELGDSALYFCASSVRPGQNANEQFFGPGTRLTVL.

The V and J genes are TRBV3-1 (or the pseudogene TRBV3-2) and TRBJ1-2; 7 nucleotides agree with TRBD1. Losses at the gene ends were 4 bases for V and 4 bases for J; bases not matched to a gene: 6. Germline loops: CDR1 LGHDT, CDR2 YNNKEL (reference sequence). The CDR3 runs 14 residues. CDR3 DNA sequence: TGTGCCAGCAGCCCGTTGACAGGGAGCTATGGCTACACCTTC. Its translation: CASSPLTGSYGYTF.